This TCR beta chain was documented in a study of patients and donors after allogeneic stem cell transplantation. One entry per CDR3 protein results from TCRdb running MiXCR on the RT-PCR reads. This table holds 45,000 to 65,000 distinct CDR3 sequences, 10% to 15% found once. Between the trimmed V and J ends, which lost 3 bases and 6 bases, there was a span of 17 bases. CDR3 length: 15 residues. The sequencing sample was made of blood, either unsorted or a sorted T cell fraction (not recorded which). The chain is built from TRBV12-3 or TRBV12-4 and TRBJ1-1; D is perhaps TRBD1 (5 bases). The clonotype originates from a human donor who was either an allogeneic HSCT recipient or a stem cell or donor lymphocyte infusion donor (not recorded which). It is not recorded whose cells these are; they may come from a transplant donor. The CDR3 region is CASSLLAGAWAEAFF. In DNA, the CDR3 is TGTGCCAGCAGTTTGCTTGCCGGGGCTTGGGCTGAAGCTTTCTTT.